The clone carrying this T cell receptor (beta chain) was found once. Trimming pared 1 base from V and 5 bases from J, leaving 11 bases between. Looked up from germline, CDR1 is SGHTA and CDR2 is FQGNSA. The CDR3 extends over 14 amino acids. Ipilimumab, 1 mg/kg, started 14 to 28 days after autologous transplant. The data were produced by immunoSEQ multiplex PCR, yet TCRdb's version contains in-frame clones alone and is incomplete. The table includes some 43,000 clones, about 88% detected once. This sample was included in a study of ipilimumab plus nivolumab after autologous stem cell transplantation. The chain employs TRBV7-2 and TRBJ2-5; weak D call: TRBD1 (7 bases). Source: PBMCs, taken in a trial of ipilimumab plus nivolumab as post-transplant consolidation. This sequence originates from a male donor with multiple myeloma. CDR3 nucleotide sequence: TGTGCCAGCAGCTTAGTCGCAGGGGGGGAGACCCAGTACTTC. Protein: CASSLVAGGETQYF.